This T cell receptor beta chain was obtained from a study of cytomegalovirus exposure and HLA in healthy donors. General study findings and limits: Several of the most significant clusters were apparently associated with common viral pathogens in a later analysis. The study carried out a later analysis of TCR beta sequences. It associated under 20,000 of them with specific HLA alleles at a false discovery rate of 0.05. It was 160 or so TCR beta chains that were listed as cytomegalovirus-associated.

Regarding donors, all were healthy bone marrow donors. On this clone itself: The antigen remains undetermined.

The study ran its PCR with 60 Vbeta and 13 Jbeta primers. Clones were sequenced by immunoSEQ multiplex PCR, and TCRdb holds only the in-frame ones, with some missing. The table shows around 100,000 clones, with approximately 81% occurring only once. Specimen: PBMCs. The sequence came from a male donor in good health and CMV-seropositive.

The CDR3 region has the DNA TGTGCCAGCAGCGTAGGACTCGGCGGGGCCCAGTGGGGCTACACCTTC. Its protein product is CASSVGLGGAQWGYTF. The chain links TRBV9 to TRBJ1-2; TRBD1 is a possible D gene (5 bases). Germline V CDR1 and CDR2: SGDLS, YYNGEE. Trimming left V 0 bases short and J 8 bases short, with 20 bases between. The CDR3 contains 16 residues.